Presented here are 14 T cell receptor beta chains from one specimen sequenced in a study of post-analysis software for immune sequencing data. Carried by the TCR beta cDNA libraries were unique molecular identifiers. TCRdb redid the calling of the PCR reads with MiXCR, one entry per CDR3 protein. The sample contains around 250,000 distinct CDR3 sequences, approximately 34% of which appear only once. Antigen specificity for these receptors is unknown. Study results and limitations: Patients carried a handful of TRBV segments more frequently than controls did, and TRBV5-6, TRBV5-1 and TRBV20-1 were among them.

The sequencing input was blood. These receptor sequences come from a girl aged 5 to 17 with multiple sclerosis.

This clonotype occurred many times. The rearrangement links TRBV11-2 to TRBJ2-1; tentative D call: TRBD2 (5 bases). Germline V gene data show CDR1 as SGHAT and CDR2 as FQNNGV. The CDR3 spans 13 residues. V lost 0 bases to trimming and J lost 8 bases, with 8 bases between them. The CDR3 DNA is TGTGCCAGCAGCTTAGATAGGAGGTATGAGCAGTTCTTC. Translating it yields CASSLDRRYEQFF.

This clonotype was seen a few times. This chain uses TRBV28 with TRBJ2-7; 8 bases are shared with TRBD1. The CDR3 has 15 amino acids. CDR1 MDHEN and CDR2 SYDVKM come from the germline V gene. Trimming took 2 bases from V and 1 from J; bases not matched to a gene: 4. The CDR3 DNA reads TGTGCCAGCAGTTTAGGAGGACAGGGATCCTACGAGCAGTACTTC. This codes for CASSLGGQGSYEQYF.

The V and J genes are TRBV19 and TRBJ2-1, with 13 bases fitting TRBD2. CDR3 size: 17 residues. With 3 bases clipped from V and 8 bases from J, the junction kept 10 bases outside the gene matches. Germline V gives CDR1 LNHDA, CDR2 SQIVND (reference sequence). CDR3 bases: TGTGCCAGTAGTATGGGGACTAGCGGGACAAGTCGGGATGAGCAGTTCTTC. This encodes CASSMGTSGTSRDEQFF.

A note on this clonotype: This sequence may be a read error, since a much larger clone differs from it by one base. The V and J genes are TRBV12-3 or TRBV12-4 and TRBJ2-3, with D uncertain. There are 14 residues in the CDR3. The CDR3 reads CASTQAIARDTQDF. DNA of the CDR3: TGTGCCAGCACCCAGGCCATCGCGAGAGATACGCAGGATTTT.

This clonotype was counted at least ten times. The V gene is TRBV27, the J gene TRBJ1-2; D might be TRBD1 (6 bases). The CDR3 covers 12 residues. V was shortened by 11 bases and J by 5 bases, with 15 bases between the two germline ends. The germline V gene has CDR1 MNHEY and CDR2 SMNVEV (reference sequence). CDR3 sequence reads: CASFGGGYGYTF. DNA of the CDR3: TGTGCCTCCTTTGGAGGGGGGTATGGCTACACCTTC.

For this clonotype: This may come from a read error, since a much larger clone is one base off. The V gene is TRBV5-6, the J gene TRBJ2-6; no clear D. Trimming removed 0 bases at V and 2 bases at J, with 9 bases between. Germline V gene data show CDR1 as SGHDT and CDR2 as YYEEEE. The CDR3 runs to 16 residues. The CDR3 bases are TGTGCCAGCAGCTTGGGCTTGGGGACTGGGGCCAACGTCCTGACTTTC. This translates into CASSLGLGTGANVLTF.

This clonotype was seen repeatedly, ten times or more. The rearrangement links TRBV20-1 to TRBJ2-1, with 8 bases matching TRBD2. The germline V gene has CDR1 DFQATT and CDR2 SNEGSKA (reference sequence). This CDR3 is built from 14 residues. The ends lost 6 bases at V and 3 bases at J; junction bases unmatched: 7. The chain's CDR3 is CSAPTSGFYNEQFF. The CDR3 coding sequence is TGCAGTGCCCCCACTAGCGGTTTCTACAATGAGCAGTTCTTC.

This clonotype was observed many times. The rearrangement links TRBV5-1 to TRBJ2-1, with D maybe TRBD2 (5 bases). Germline V gene lookup returns CDR1 SGHRS and CDR2 YFSETQ. The CDR3 sequence is 15 residues long. Between the trimmed V and J ends, which lost 4 bases and 7 bases, there was a span of 18 bases. The CDR3 DNA reads as TGCGCCAGCAGCCTCAGCCCGGGGTTGGGGAATGAGCAGTTCTTC. It translates to CASSLSPGLGNEQFF.

The gene calls are TRBV5-1 and TRBJ1-1, with 7 bases identical to TRBD1. Unmatched junction bases numbered 6, after V lost 3 bases and J lost 1 base. Germline V lookup: CDR1 SGHRS, CDR2 YFSETQ. There are 15 residues in the CDR3. The CDR3 coding sequence is TGCGCCAGCAGCTGGGGGAACAGGGGGAACACTGAAGCTTTCTTT. It specifies CASSWGNRGNTEAFF.

Ten or more counts support this clonotype. V and J are TRBV5-1 and TRBJ1-5, with 9 bases fitting TRBD1. The CDR3 extends over 15 amino acids. Trimming cost V 0 bases and J 4 bases; bases outside gene matches: 2. Germline CDR1 reads SGHRS; CDR2 reads YFSETQ. CDR3 amino acids: CASSLGQGENQPQHF. The CDR3 DNA sequence: TGCGCCAGCAGCTTGGGACAGGGGGAGAATCAGCCCCAGCATTTT.

This chain joins TRBV11-2 and TRBJ1-1, with 7 bases that match TRBD1. CDR3 size: 16 residues. Germline V gene data show CDR1 as SGHAT and CDR2 as FQNNGV. Unmatched junction bases numbered 9, after V lost 3 bases and J lost 2 bases. The CDR3 loop reads CASSLPTTGDNTEAFF. The CDR3 DNA is TGTGCCAGCAGCTTGCCCACTACAGGGGACAACACTGAAGCTTTCTTT.

As for this clonotype: One base away lies a much larger clone, so this may be a sequencing read error. The V gene is TRBV5-1, the J gene TRBJ1-1; no clear D. The CDR3 covers 14 residues. Germline-derived CDR1 and CDR2 are SGHRS and YFSETQ. CDR3 in amino acids: CASSPQGGGTETFF. The CDR3 coding sequence is TGCGCCAGCAGCCCGCAAGGAGGTGGCACTGAAACTTTCTTT.

This clonotype has a count of ten or more. The J gene is TRBJ1-2, the V gene TRBV20-1; D is unresolved. Trimming cost V 4 bases and J 4 bases, with 10 bases left between them. Per germline, CDR1 DFQATT and CDR2 SNEGSKA (reference sequence). This CDR3 is built from 12 residues. DNA for the CDR3: TGCAGTGCTATGGGTGACCTCTATGGCTACACCTTC. It specifies CSAMGDLYGYTF.

This clonotype was observed many times. The chain is built from TRBV29-1 and TRBJ2-1, with D possibly matching TRBD2 (5 bases). Germline lookup yields CDR1 SQVTM and CDR2 ANQGSEA. The V end lost 2 bases, the J end lost 8 bases, and 22 bases lay between the germline ends. There are 16 residues in the CDR3. CDR3: CSVEFPDARSSDEQFF. CDR3 in DNA: TGCAGCGTTGAATTTCCAGACGCACGCAGTAGCGATGAGCAGTTCTTC.